The T cell receptor beta chain described here comes from a study of T-cell reconstitution after alpha-beta-depleted transplantation in children. Trimming cost V 0 bases and J 5 bases, with 10 bases left between them. The germline V gene has CDR1 SGHAT and CDR2 FQNNGV. CDR3 length: 14 amino acids. Study-level results: TCRbeta diversity was high at day 60 in some patients (a result of surviving recipient T cells and thymic progenitors). Reports say that about two months after transplant, the alpha-beta T cells came out of several hundred graft clones that had expanded.

This clonotype is termed large (0.1 to 1%). Its antigen is unknown. For TCRbeta, the library was prepared with unique molecular identifiers. TCRdb re-analysed the PCR reads in MiXCR, keeping a single row per CDR3 protein. The table lists more than 4,500 distinct CDR3 sequences, roughly 24% of them singletons, with around 35% in the top ten. V is TRBV11-2 and J is TRBJ2-5; D not resolved. The clonotype originates from a male patient aged 2-10 years who had a stem cell transplant for acute lymphoblastic leukemia, so the T cells may come from the graft donor. Source: PBMCs, mostly from graft donor cells, taken 60 days after TCRalphabeta/CD19-depleted stem cell transplant. The CDR3 DNA follows: TGTGCCAGCAGCTTAGATCAGGAAGCGGAGACCCAGTACTTC. Translating it yields CASSLDQEAETQYF.